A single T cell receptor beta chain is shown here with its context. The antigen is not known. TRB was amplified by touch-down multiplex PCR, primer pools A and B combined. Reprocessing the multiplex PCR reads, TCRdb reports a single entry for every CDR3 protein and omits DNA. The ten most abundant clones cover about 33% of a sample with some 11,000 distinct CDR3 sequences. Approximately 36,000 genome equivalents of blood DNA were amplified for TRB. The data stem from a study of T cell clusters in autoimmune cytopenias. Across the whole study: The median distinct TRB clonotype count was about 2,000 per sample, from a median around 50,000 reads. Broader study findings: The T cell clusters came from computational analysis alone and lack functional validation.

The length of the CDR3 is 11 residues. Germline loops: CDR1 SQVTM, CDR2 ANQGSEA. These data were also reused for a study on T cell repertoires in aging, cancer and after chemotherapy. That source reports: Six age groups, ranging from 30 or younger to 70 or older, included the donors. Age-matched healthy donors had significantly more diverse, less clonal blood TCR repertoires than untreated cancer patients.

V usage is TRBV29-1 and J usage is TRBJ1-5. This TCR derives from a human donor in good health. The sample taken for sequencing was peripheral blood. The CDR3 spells CSVGDNQPQHF.